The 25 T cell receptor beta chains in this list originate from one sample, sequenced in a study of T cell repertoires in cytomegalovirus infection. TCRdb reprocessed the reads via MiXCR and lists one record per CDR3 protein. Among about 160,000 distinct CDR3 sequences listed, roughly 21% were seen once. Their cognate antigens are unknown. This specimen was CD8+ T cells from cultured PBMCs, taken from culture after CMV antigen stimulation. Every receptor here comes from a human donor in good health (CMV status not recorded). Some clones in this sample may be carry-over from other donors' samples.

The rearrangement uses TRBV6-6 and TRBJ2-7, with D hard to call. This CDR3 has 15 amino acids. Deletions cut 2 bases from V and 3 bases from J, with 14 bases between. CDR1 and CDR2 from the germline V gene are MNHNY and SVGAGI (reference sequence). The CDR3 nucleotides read TGTGCCAGCAGTTACCGTGATCGGGTGAACTACGAGCAGTACTTC. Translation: CASSYRDRVNYEQYF.

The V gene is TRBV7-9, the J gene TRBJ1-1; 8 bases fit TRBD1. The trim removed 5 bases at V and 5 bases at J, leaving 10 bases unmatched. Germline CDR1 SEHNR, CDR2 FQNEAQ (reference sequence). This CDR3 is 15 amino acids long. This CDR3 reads CASSPRSGGRTEAFF. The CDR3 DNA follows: TGTGCCAGCAGCCCCCGGTCAGGGGGCAGGACTGAAGCTTTCTTT.

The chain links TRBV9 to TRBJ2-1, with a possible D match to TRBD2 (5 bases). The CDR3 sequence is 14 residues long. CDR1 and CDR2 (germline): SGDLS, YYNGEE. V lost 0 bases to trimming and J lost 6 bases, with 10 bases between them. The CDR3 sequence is CASSVDGVVNEQFF. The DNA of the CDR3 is TGTGCCAGCAGCGTAGACGGGGTGGTCAATGAGCAGTTCTTC. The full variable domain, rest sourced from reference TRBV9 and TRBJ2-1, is DSGVTQTPKHLITATGQRVTLRCSPRSGDLSVYWYQQSLDQGLQFLIQYYNGEERAKGNILERFSAQQFPDLHSELNLSSLELGDSALYFCASSVDGVVNEQFFGPGTRLTVL.

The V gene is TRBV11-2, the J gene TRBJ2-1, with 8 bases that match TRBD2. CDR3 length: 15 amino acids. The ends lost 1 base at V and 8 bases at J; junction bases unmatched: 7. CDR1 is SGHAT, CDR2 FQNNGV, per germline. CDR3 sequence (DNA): TGTGCCAGCAGCTTAGGGAATAGCGGGGATTATGAGCAGTTCTTC. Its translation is CASSLGNSGDYEQFF.

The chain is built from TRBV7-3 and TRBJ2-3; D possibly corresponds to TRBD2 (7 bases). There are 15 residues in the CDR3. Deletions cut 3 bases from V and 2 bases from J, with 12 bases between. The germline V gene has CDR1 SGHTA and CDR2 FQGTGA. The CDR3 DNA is TGTGCCAGCAGCTTCGTGGGGGGGGCCACAGATACGCAGTATTTT. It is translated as CASSFVGGATDTQYF. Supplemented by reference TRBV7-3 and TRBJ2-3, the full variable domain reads GAGVSQTPSNKVTEKGKYVELRCDPISGHTALYWYRQSLGQGPEFLIYFQGTGAADDSGLPNDRFFAVRPEGSVSTLKIQRTERGDSAVYLCASSFVGGATDTQYFGPGTRLTVL.

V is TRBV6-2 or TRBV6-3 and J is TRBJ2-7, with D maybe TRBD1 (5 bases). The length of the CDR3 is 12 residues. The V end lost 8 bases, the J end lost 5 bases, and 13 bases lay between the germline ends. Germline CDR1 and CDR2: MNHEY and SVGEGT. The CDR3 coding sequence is TGTGCCAGCGAGGACATGACCAACGAGCAGTACTTC. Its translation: CASEDMTNEQYF.

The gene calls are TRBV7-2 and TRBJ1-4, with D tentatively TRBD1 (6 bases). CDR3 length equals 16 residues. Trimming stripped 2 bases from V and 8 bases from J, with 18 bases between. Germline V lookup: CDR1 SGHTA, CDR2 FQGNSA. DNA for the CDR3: TGTGCCAGCAGCTTAAGGGGGGGAATTAAGGAGGAAAAACTGTTTTTT. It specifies CASSLRGGIKEEKLFF.

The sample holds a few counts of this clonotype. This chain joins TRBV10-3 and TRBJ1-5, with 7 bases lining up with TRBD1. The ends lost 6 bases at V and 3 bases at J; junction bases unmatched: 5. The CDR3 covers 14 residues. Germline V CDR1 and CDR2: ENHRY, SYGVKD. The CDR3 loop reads CAIRTGPDNQPQHF. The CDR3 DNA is TGTGCCATCAGGACAGGGCCTGACAATCAGCCCCAGCATTTT.

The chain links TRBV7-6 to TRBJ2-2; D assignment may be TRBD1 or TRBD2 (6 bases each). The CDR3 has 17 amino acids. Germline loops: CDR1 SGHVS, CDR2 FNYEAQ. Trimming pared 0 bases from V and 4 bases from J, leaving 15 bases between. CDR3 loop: CASSLAAGHLATGELFF. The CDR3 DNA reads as TGTGCCAGCAGCTTAGCCGCGGGACATCTCGCCACCGGGGAGCTGTTTTTT.

The CDR3: CASGTGLFYEQYF. The CDR3, as DNA: TGTGCCAGCGGGACAGGGCTCTTCTACGAGCAGTACTTC. This rearrangement joins TRBV7-9 to TRBJ2-7; 9 bases agree with TRBD1. The trim removed 8 bases at V and 3 bases at J, leaving 5 bases unmatched. Germline CDR1 and CDR2: SEHNR and FQNEAQ (reference sequence). The CDR3 is 13 amino acids.

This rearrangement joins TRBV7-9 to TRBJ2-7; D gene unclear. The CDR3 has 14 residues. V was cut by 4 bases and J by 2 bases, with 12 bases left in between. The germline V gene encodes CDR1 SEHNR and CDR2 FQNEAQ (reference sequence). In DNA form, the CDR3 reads TGTGCCAGCAGCTACAACAGCAGCCCCTACGAGCAGTACTTC. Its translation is CASSYNSSPYEQYF.

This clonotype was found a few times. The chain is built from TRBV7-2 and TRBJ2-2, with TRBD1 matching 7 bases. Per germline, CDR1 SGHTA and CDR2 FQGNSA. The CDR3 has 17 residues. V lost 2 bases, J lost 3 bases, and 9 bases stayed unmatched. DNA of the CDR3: TGTGCCAGCAGCTTATACGAGGGGGCTCGATACACCGGGGAGCTGTTTTTT. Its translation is CASSLYEGARYTGELFF.

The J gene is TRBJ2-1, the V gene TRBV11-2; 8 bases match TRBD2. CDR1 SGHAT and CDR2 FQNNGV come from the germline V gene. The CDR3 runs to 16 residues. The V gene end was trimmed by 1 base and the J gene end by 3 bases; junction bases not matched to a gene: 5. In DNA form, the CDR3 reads TGTGCCAGCAGCTTAGTCAGCGGGGGTCTCTACAATGAGCAGTTCTTC. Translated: CASSLVSGGLYNEQFF.

Here the CDR3 reads CASSQDKGQRDGYTF. The CDR3 DNA follows: TGTGCCAGCAGTCAAGACAAGGGACAGCGTGATGGCTACACCTTC. The chain couples TRBV6-5 to TRBJ1-2; TRBD1 matches 7 bases. Trimming cost V 5 bases and J 6 bases; bases outside gene matches: 12. Germline V gene data show CDR1 as MNHEY and CDR2 as SVGAGI. The CDR3 length is 15 residues.

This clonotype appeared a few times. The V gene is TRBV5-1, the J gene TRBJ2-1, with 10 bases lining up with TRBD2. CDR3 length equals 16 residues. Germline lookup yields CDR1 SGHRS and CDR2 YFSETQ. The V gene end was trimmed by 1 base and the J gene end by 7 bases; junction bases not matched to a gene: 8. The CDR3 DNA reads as TGCGCCAGCAGCTTGACTGAGCGGGGGGGAAATAATGAGCAGTTCTTC. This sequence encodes CASSLTERGGNNEQFF.

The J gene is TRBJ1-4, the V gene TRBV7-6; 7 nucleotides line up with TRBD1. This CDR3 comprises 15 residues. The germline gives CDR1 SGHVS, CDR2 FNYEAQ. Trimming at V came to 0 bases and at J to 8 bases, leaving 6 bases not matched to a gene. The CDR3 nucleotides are TGTGCCAGCAGCTTAGCCGCAGGGGGGAGGGAAAAACTGTTTTTT. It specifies CASSLAAGGREKLFF.

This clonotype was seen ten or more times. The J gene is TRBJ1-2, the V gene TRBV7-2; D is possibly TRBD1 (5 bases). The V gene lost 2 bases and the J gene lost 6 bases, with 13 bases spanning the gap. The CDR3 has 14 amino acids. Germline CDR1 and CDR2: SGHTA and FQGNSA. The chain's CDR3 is CASSLSWGGDGYTF. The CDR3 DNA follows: TGTGCCAGCAGCTTATCGTGGGGGGGGGATGGCTACACCTTC.

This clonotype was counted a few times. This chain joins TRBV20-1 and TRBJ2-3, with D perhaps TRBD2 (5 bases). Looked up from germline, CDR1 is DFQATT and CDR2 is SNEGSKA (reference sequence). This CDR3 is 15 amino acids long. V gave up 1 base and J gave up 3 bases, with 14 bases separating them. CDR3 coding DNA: TGCAGTGCTAGAGTGGAACTAGTGGCGACAGATACGCAGTATTTT. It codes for CSARVELVATDTQYF.

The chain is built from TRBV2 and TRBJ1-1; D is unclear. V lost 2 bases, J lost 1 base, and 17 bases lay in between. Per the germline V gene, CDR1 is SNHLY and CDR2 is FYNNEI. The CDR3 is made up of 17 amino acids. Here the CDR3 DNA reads TGTGCCAGCAGTGAATTTTCCAGACTAATGAGGAACACTGAAGCTTTCTTT. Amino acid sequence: CASSEFSRLMRNTEAFF.

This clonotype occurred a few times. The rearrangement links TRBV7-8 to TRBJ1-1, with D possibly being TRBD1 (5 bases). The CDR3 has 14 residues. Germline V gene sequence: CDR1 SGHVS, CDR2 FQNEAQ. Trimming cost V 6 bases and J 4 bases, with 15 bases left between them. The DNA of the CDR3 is TGTGCCAGCAGATCCGGGGGGGTTCGCACTGAAGCTTTCTTT. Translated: CASRSGGVRTEAFF.

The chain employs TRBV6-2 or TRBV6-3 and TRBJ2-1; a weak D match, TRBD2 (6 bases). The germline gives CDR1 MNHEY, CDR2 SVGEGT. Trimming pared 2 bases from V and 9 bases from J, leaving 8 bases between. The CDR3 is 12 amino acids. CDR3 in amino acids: CASSYEGGEQFF. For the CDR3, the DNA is TGTGCCAGCAGTTACGAGGGAGGTGAGCAGTTCTTC.

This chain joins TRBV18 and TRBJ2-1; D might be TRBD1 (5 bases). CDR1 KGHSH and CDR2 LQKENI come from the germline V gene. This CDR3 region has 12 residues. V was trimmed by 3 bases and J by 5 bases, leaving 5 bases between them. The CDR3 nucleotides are TGTGCCAGCTCACCGACAGACAATGAGCAGTTCTTC. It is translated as CASSPTDNEQFF. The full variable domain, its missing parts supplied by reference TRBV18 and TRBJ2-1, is NAGVMQNPRHLVRRRGQEARLRCSPMKGHSHVYWYRQLPEEGLKFMVYLQKENIIDESGMPKERFSAEFPKEGPSILRIQQVVRGDSAAYFCASSPTDNEQFFGPGTRLTVL.

The CDR3: CASSLGGTGGNEKLFF. As DNA, the CDR3 is TGTGCCAGCAGCTTAGGGGGAACAGGTGGTAATGAAAAACTGTTTTTT. V and J are TRBV7-9 and TRBJ1-4; possibly TRBD1 for D (5 bases). V was pared by 1 base and J by 4 bases, with 13 bases between. Germline values: CDR1 SEHNR, CDR2 FQNEAQ (reference sequence). The CDR3 has 16 amino acids.

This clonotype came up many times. The CDR3 here is CASSSGIDTQYF. The CDR3, as DNA: TGCGCCAGCAGCTCGGGAATAGATACGCAGTATTTT. The chain joins TRBV5-1 to TRBJ2-3; possible D gene TRBD2, 5 bases. The CDR3 covers 12 residues. Germline V gene sequence: CDR1 SGHRS, CDR2 YFSETQ. V was trimmed by 3 bases and J by 5 bases, leaving 7 bases between them.

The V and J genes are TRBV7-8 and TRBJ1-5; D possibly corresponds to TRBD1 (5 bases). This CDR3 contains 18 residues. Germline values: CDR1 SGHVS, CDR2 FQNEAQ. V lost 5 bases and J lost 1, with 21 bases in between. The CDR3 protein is CASSPRDGGGRSNQPQHF. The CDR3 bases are TGTGCCAGCAGCCCGCGGGACGGTGGTGGAAGAAGCAATCAGCCCCAGCATTTT.